This is a list of T cell receptor beta chains from one sample in a study of technical replicates of blood from several donors. Generated by immunoSEQ multiplex PCR, the TCRdb table keeps only in-frame clones and is missing some. This sample carries 75,000 to 90,000 clones, 90% to 95% of them seen once, and the ten largest clones take approximately 0.3%. Sample: T cells isolated from PBMCs. These receptor sequences come from a human donor in good health. The CDR3 runs from the conserved cysteine through the conserved F or W.

v_call	j_call	cdr3_length	cdr3_aa
TRBV11-3	TRBJ1-3	20	CASSLTLVIRQGSSGNTIYF
TRBV29-1	TRBJ1-1	12	CSVVSRGTEAFF
TRBV27	TRBJ1-1	15	CASSFNPGQGTEAFF
TRBV5-1	TRBJ2-3	13	CASSLSSTDTQYF
TRBV2	TRBJ1-5	13	CASGQPIDQPQHF
TRBV4-1	TRBJ1-3	15	CASSQDTGAGNTIYF
TRBV7-2	TRBJ1-3	12	CASSFTGNTIYF
TRBV5-1	TRBJ1-1	15	CASSSGTSVDTEAFF
TRBV29-1	TRBJ1-5	14	CSVGTGGADQPQHF
TRBV28	TRBJ1-2	15	CASSAPSGTGVGYTF
TRBV30	TRBJ1-2	12	CAWSVQGLSYTF
TRBV4-1	TRBJ1-6	14	CASSPQRGNSPLHF
TRBV2	TRBJ2-7	13	CASSEQVSYEQYF
TRBV29-1	TRBJ2-4	14	CSVGAVADKNIQYF
TRBV5-1	TRBJ1-4	15	CASSFRAAREEKLFF
TRBV27	TRBJ2-7	13	CASSPTHHYEQYF
TRBV28	TRBJ1-1	16	CASSTPLWTQDTEAFF
TRBV6-1	TRBJ1-2	16	CASSVLSLDRRYGYTF
TRBV27	TRBJ2-7	15	CASSLSSGQPYEQYF
TRBV11-2	TRBJ1-2	14	CASSLDRANYGYTF
TRBV7-2	TRBJ2-7	11	CASSHSYEQYF
TRBV6-5	TRBJ2-5	15	CASKRTSETGETQYF
TRBV19	TRBJ1-5	16	CASSHIRTGFDQPQHF
TRBV30	TRBJ1-2	15	CAWSHAGNAGRGYTF
TRBV11-3	TRBJ1-2	13	CASSLRGKRGYTF
TRBV25-1	TRBJ1-2	18	CASSESGTGRGRHYGYTF
TRBV7-8	TRBJ2-3	15	CASSLGWTDTDTQYF
TRBV20-1	TRBJ2-7	11	CSARDTYEQYF
TRBV6-6	TRBJ2-7	13	CASSYDRGYEQYF
TRBV11-2	TRBJ2-7	15	CASSSKPTGSYEQYF
TRBV6-5	TRBJ1-4	13	CASRPREAEKLFF
TRBV7-6	TRBJ2-7	13	CASSDDPTYEQYF
TRBV11-2	TRBJ2-7	16	CASRPELAGGPHEQYF
TRBV5-5	TRBJ1-2	14	CASSLFGTDYGYTF
TRBV7-8	TRBJ1-5	13	CASTSWGGQPQHF
TRBV6-5	TRBJ2-7	16	CASSYSEPGQGWEQYF
TRBV10-1	TRBJ2-3	13	CATSPGSTDTQYF
TRBV5-4	TRBJ2-7	14	CASSLAGGPYEQYF
TRBV6-1	TRBJ1-4	15	CASTLTRGANEKLFF
TRBV25-1	TRBJ1-2	14	CASSGGQRNYGYTF
TRBV19	TRBJ2-2	15	CASSKAIREAGELFF
TRBV5-1	TRBJ2-3	17	CASSLASGSGNTDTQYF
TRBV27	TRBJ2-1	11	CASSSSREQFF
TRBV10-2	TRBJ1-1	16	CASRKTGGLLNTEAFF
TRBV4-2	TRBJ2-1	20	CASSQAPSGLAGVAGNEQFF
TRBV4-1	TRBJ1-4	14	CASRTGPENEKLFF
TRBV5-1	TRBJ1-1	14	CASSWRTVSTEAFF
TRBV9	TRBJ2-5	18	CASSSGLAGARYQETQYF
TRBV5-4	TRBJ1-6	14	CASSFFGGSAPLHF
TRBV7-6	TRBJ1-5	18	CASSLGTGTFWSNQPQHF
TRBV11-3	TRBJ2-5	14	CASSPLAGGETQYF
TRBV11-2	TRBJ1-1	15	CASSFRQGPNTEAFF
TRBV5-1	TRBJ1-2	13	CASSLDRGRGYTF
TRBV19	TRBJ1-1	13	CASSPGGVTEAFF
TRBV10-2	TRBJ1-3	14	CASSDPGIVDTIYF
TRBV11-2	TRBJ2-1	15	CASSSVTSGDNEQFF